This T cell receptor beta chain stems from a study of PD-L1 blockade in urothelial cancer. Study-level background: Earlier, patients had received 0 to 3 chemotherapy regimens. Across blood samples, T cells had a median count of approximately 140,000. Researchers looked at the blood 3 weeks (second dose) and 6 weeks after treatment began.

Method: immunoSEQ multiplex PCR; TCRdb's copy keeps in-frame clones and lacks some. The table has about 51,000 clones, 70% to 90% seen once. It was locally advanced or metastatic urothelial carcinoma that patients had. The specimen comprised PBMCs, sampled around atezolizumab (anti-PD-L1) treatment. The receptor's source is a man between 60 and 75 years old with urothelial cancer.

The CDR3 coding sequence is TGCGCCAGCAGTGTAGGGGCGCGGTACAACACCGGGGAGCTGTTTTTT. This sequence encodes CASSVGARYNTGELFF. The chain employs TRBV5-1 and TRBJ2-2, with D possibly matching TRBD1 (5 bases). Trimming took off 5 bases at V and 2 bases at J, with 16 bases between the two ends. This CDR3 region has 16 residues. Germline V gene lookup returns CDR1 SGHRS and CDR2 YFSETQ.